Listed below are T cell receptor beta chains from one sample, sequenced in a study of T cell repertoires in cytomegalovirus infection. A single record per CDR3 protein comes from TCRdb applying MiXCR to the reads. The sample holds fewer than 250,000 distinct CDR3 sequences, roughly 12% seen once. The sequencing sample was made of PBMCs. These receptors all come from a human donor in good health (CMV status not recorded). Some clones in this sample may be carry-over from other donors' samples. CDR3s leave out the opening cysteine and the closing phenylalanine or tryptophan.

>TRBV7-2|TRBJ1-1|9
ASSAGLGAF
>TRBV20-1|TRBJ2-1|11
SARTGGWNEQF
>TRBV20-1|TRBJ2-3|12
SARIPGLADTQY
>TRBV28|TRBJ2-1|17
ASSSSGTSGRSGSNEQF
>TRBV20-1|TRBJ2-6|16
SARDLRTGFSGANVLT
>TRBV7-2|TRBJ2-5|12
ASSETSGQETQY
>TRBV7-9|TRBJ1-1|9
ASSGGQEAF
>TRBV6-2/TRBV6-3|TRBJ2-2|13
ASSRALPDTGELF
>TRBV6-2/TRBV6-3|TRBJ2-1|11
ASTINSYNEQF
>TRBV29-1|TRBJ2-2|12
SVGVGADTGELF
>TRBV7-2|TRBJ2-3|15
ASSFELAGKGADTQY
>TRBV14|TRBJ1-5|18
ASRGLRDRGRGWSNQPQH
>TRBV19|TRBJ2-3|14
ASSAGLAGVTDTQY
>TRBV7-8|TRBJ2-7|12
ASSLVRQLYEQY
>TRBV5-4|TRBJ2-2|14
ASSPGGSGGTGELF
>TRBV7-2|TRBJ1-4|12
ASSLTGSAKKLF
>TRBV28|TRBJ1-2|11
ASVRGFNYGYT
>TRBV7-2|TRBJ2-3|13
ASSLDVSSTDTQY
>TRBV14|TRBJ2-2|14
ASSQDSTLLTGELF
>TRBV6-6|TRBJ1-6|12
ATGVSPYNSPLH
>TRBV19|TRBJ1-1|11
ASTEDRLAEAF
>TRBV7-2|TRBJ1-5|12
ASSLGQGVQPQH
>TRBV7-2|TRBJ2-3|11
ASRPGRTDTQY
>TRBV11-3|TRBJ2-3|11
ASSLFDGDTQY
>TRBV7-2|TRBJ2-5|12
ASSLSQGLETQY
>TRBV6-4|TRBJ2-1|16
ANNQGIGQRSSYNEQF
>TRBV7-2|TRBJ2-3|13
ASSLTSGEADTQY
>TRBV5-6|TRBJ2-6|14
ASSVDVTPGANVLT
>TRBV7-2|TRBJ2-1|9
ASRLGQVAF
>TRBV5-1|TRBJ1-1|14
ASSLNPTGEDTEAF